The 32 T cell receptor beta chains reported below all come from one sample, sequenced in a study of response to subunit inactivated influenza vaccine. TCRdb reprocessed the RT-PCR reads via MiXCR and lists one record per CDR3 protein. In the table there are about 520,000 distinct CDR3 sequences, 6% to 9% of which are singletons. Specimen: PBMCs from blood, collected roughly 24 months after vaccination. Receptor source: a man between 50 and 69 years old who received an inactivated influenza vaccine.

There are many counts of this clonotype. In DNA form, the CDR3 reads TGTGCCAGCAGTGACTCGGGGGGTAGTGGCACAGATACGCAGTATTTT. This encodes CASSDSGGSGTDTQYF. V is TRBV6-4 and J is TRBJ2-3; weak D call: TRBD2 (6 bases). This CDR3 contains 16 residues. CDR1 and CDR2 (germline): MRHNA, SNTAGT. Between the trimmed V and J ends, which lost 0 bases and 1 base, there was a span of 11 bases.

This clonotype came up many times. The chain couples TRBV29-1 to TRBJ1-1; 7 nucleotides line up with TRBD1. J gave up 4 bases and V 4 bases, and 3 bases lay outside the gene matches. The CDR3 runs to 12 residues. Germline loops: CDR1 SQVTM, CDR2 ANQGSEA. CDR3 nucleotide sequence: TGCAGCGTTGGGGCAGGGGGCACTGAAGCTTTCTTT. Its protein is CSVGAGGTEAFF.

This clonotype was seen a handful of times. This chain links TRBV5-1 with TRBJ2-5, with D uncertain. The CDR3 totals 14 residues. CDR1 is SGHRS and CDR2 is YFSETQ in the germline V gene. Trimming cost V 4 bases and J 1 base, with 11 bases left between them. The CDR3 sequence: CASSLDGTQETQYF. The CDR3 nucleotides are TGCGCCAGCAGCCTGGACGGAACCCAAGAGACCCAGTACTTC.

This clonotype appeared a single time. V gene TRBV7-6 combines with J gene TRBJ2-1; 7 bases fit TRBD1. The CDR3 sequence is 15 residues long. V trimming: 6 bases; J trimming: 3 bases; junction bases outside the gene matches: 8. CDR1 SGHVS and CDR2 FNYEAQ come from the germline V gene. The chain's CDR3 is CASSQNRGLYNEQFF. In DNA form, the CDR3 reads TGTGCCAGCAGTCAAAACAGGGGTCTCTACAATGAGCAGTTCTTC.

The sample holds many counts of this clonotype. The gene calls are TRBV12-3 or TRBV12-4 and TRBJ1-3; D is perhaps TRBD1 (5 bases). This CDR3 spans 13 amino acids. The V and J ends lost 8 bases and 0 bases respectively, with 8 bases between them. CDR3 sequence reads: CASGASSGNTIYF. CDR3 coding DNA: TGTGCCAGCGGGGCTTCCTCTGGAAACACCATATATTTT.

This chain connects TRBV28 to TRBJ2-7; 9 positions agree with TRBD2. The V gene end was trimmed by 5 bases and the J gene end by 2 bases; junction bases not matched to a gene: 10. Germline CDR1 and CDR2: MDHEN and SYDVKM. The CDR3 is 16 amino acids. Written as DNA, the CDR3 is TGTGCCAGCAGTGGCGGGAGGGCAGGGTGGACCTACGAGCAGTACTTC. As protein: CASSGGRAGWTYEQYF.

V gene TRBV4-3 combines with J gene TRBJ2-7; 12 bases are shared with TRBD2. V lost 2 bases and J lost 3; bases outside the gene matches: 2. The CDR3 is 15 residues long. Germline V gene sequence: CDR1 LGHNA, CDR2 YSLEER. As DNA, the CDR3 is TGCGCCAGCAGCCAAAAACTAGCGGGAGGCTACGAGCAGTACTTC. Protein: CASSQKLAGGYEQYF.

This clonotype was counted many times. The rearrangement joins TRBV6-2 or TRBV6-3 to TRBJ2-1; maybe TRBD2 (5 bases). The CDR3 covers 11 residues. Per germline, CDR1 MNHEY and CDR2 SVGEGT. Trimming pared 6 bases from V and 14 bases from J, leaving 14 bases between. The CDR3 nucleotides read TGTGCCAGCAGGTCTACTAGTGGGAAGTTCTTC. This encodes CASRSTSGKFF.

This clonotype occurred a few times. The rearrangement links TRBV7-9 to TRBJ2-3; D perhaps matches TRBD2 (6 bases). Germline V gives CDR1 SEHNR, CDR2 FQNEAQ (reference sequence). The CDR3 contains 15 residues. V gave up 4 bases and J gave up 2 bases, with 13 bases separating them. In DNA, the CDR3 is TGTGCCAGCAGCTCTCCGGGAGACTACACAGATACGCAGTATTTT. Protein: CASSSPGDYTDTQYF.

There are a few counts of this clonotype. This chain connects TRBV20-1 to TRBJ2-5; 9 positions match TRBD1. V shed 1 base, J shed 5 bases, and the junction held 11 bases outside the gene matches. The germline V gene has CDR1 DFQATT and CDR2 SNEGSKA (reference sequence). CDR3 length equals 16 residues. In DNA, the CDR3 is TGCAGTGCTAGAGGCCGGGACAGGGCAAAGCGTGAGACCCAGTACTTC. It encodes CSARGRDRAKRETQYF.

The table lists this clonotype with a few counts. The chain is built from TRBV4-3 and TRBJ1-2; D ambiguous. CDR1 is LGHNA and CDR2 is YSLEER in the germline V gene. V lost 0 bases and J lost 2, with 7 bases in between. CDR3 size: 14 residues. CDR3 sequence reads: CASSQDFWNYGYTF. CDR3 DNA: TGCGCCAGCAGCCAAGATTTTTGGAACTATGGCTACACCTTC.

This clonotype was observed a handful of times. The chain uses TRBV11-1 and TRBJ2-2; D may correspond to TRBD1 or TRBD2 (6 bases each). CDR3 size: 21 residues. Trimming pared 3 bases from V and 7 bases from J, leaving 33 bases between. The germline gives CDR1 SGHAT, CDR2 FQDESV (reference sequence). DNA of the CDR3: TGTGCCAGCAGCTTGAGGGGCCGACAGGAACTACGTAGCGGAAAGGTCGGGGAGCTGTTTTTT. This encodes CASSLRGRQELRSGKVGELFF. The variable domain in full, with the rest retrieved from reference TRBV11-1 and TRBJ2-2, is EAEVAQSPRYKITEKSQAVAFWCDPISGHATLYWYRQILGQGPELLVQFQDESVVDDSQLPKDRFSAERLKGVDSTLKIQPAELGDSAMYLCASSLRGRQELRSGKVGELFFGEGSRLTVL.

This clonotype was recorded many times. This chain uses TRBV7-2 with TRBJ2-7; D is unresolved. Germline values: CDR1 SGHTA, CDR2 FQGNSA. The CDR3 has 12 residues. Trimming cost V 1 base and J 6 bases, with 7 bases left between them. The CDR3, as DNA: TGTGCCAGCAGCTTAGGGGTCCTCGAGCAGTACTTC. This gives the protein CASSLGVLEQYF.

This rearrangement joins TRBV7-2 to TRBJ2-7; a possible D gene is TRBD2 (5 bases). The length of the CDR3 is 12 residues. The V gene's germline CDR1 is SGHTA and CDR2 FQGNSA. Trimming took off 3 bases at V and 6 bases at J, with 9 bases between the two ends. CDR3 sequence: CASSFLAGEQYF. The DNA of the CDR3 is TGTGCCAGCAGCTTCCTAGCTGGCGAGCAGTACTTC.

At least ten counts were recorded for this clonotype. The chain carries TRBV18 and TRBJ1-2, with 7 bases matching TRBD1. The CDR3 is 16 amino acids. Germline-derived CDR1 and CDR2 are KGHSH and LQKENI. V shed 1 base, J shed 4 bases, and the junction held 9 bases outside the gene matches. This CDR3 is CASSPLGDREGYGYTF. CDR3 nucleotides: TGTGCCAGCTCACCACTAGGCGACAGGGAGGGCTATGGCTACACCTTC.

Many counts were recorded for this clonotype. J is TRBJ2-1 and V is TRBV6-2 or TRBV6-3; D perhaps matches TRBD1 (7 bases). CDR1 is MNHEY, CDR2 SVGEGT, per germline. The V end lost 7 bases, the J end lost 9 bases, and 22 bases lay between the germline ends. The CDR3 sequence is 15 residues long. The chain's CDR3 is CASNSIGTQGVEQFF. CDR3 bases: TGTGCCAGCAACTCTATCGGGACTCAGGGGGTTGAGCAGTTCTTC.

This clonotype has just a few counts. The chain uses TRBV28 and TRBJ2-1, with a weak D call TRBD2 (6 bases). V was pared by 5 bases and J by 9 bases, with 14 bases between. CDR1 and CDR2 (germline): MDHEN, SYDVKM. There are 13 residues in the CDR3. The CDR3 loop reads CASSLTAGPEQFF. CDR3 nucleotide sequence: TGTGCCAGCAGTCTCACAGCGGGTCCTGAGCAGTTCTTC.

The chain has TRBV7-6 and TRBJ2-5; TRBD1 agrees at 8 bases. There are 18 residues in the CDR3. V shed 0 bases, J shed 5 bases, and the junction held 14 bases outside the gene matches. CDR1 SGHVS and CDR2 FNYEAQ come from the germline V gene. The CDR3 spells CASSLAAKGQEVMETQYF. In DNA, the CDR3 is TGTGCCAGCAGCTTAGCGGCGAAGGGACAGGAGGTCATGGAGACCCAGTACTTC.

This clonotype came up a few times. The chain uses TRBV4-2 and TRBJ2-7, with D uncertain. V was pared by 0 bases and J by 6 bases, with 18 bases between. Germline V gene lookup returns CDR1 LGHNA and CDR2 YNFKEQ. This CDR3 has 16 amino acids. CDR3: CASSQDPGHGPFEQYF. CDR3 in DNA: TGTGCCAGCAGCCAAGATCCGGGTCATGGGCCTTTCGAGCAGTACTTC.

This clonotype was observed a handful of times. The V call is TRBV7-2, the J call TRBJ2-5; D unclear. Trimming stripped 1 base from V and 5 bases from J, with 17 bases between. The CDR3 spans 16 residues. In germline, CDR1 is SGHTA, CDR2 FQGNSA. DNA for the CDR3: TGTGCCAGCAGCTTAGGATCGGCGGTAAACGGGGAGACCCAGTACTTC. Amino acid sequence: CASSLGSAVNGETQYF.

The gene calls are TRBV7-2 and TRBJ1-2, with 11 nucleotides matching TRBD1. Germline assignment: CDR1 SGHTA and CDR2 FQGNSA. This CDR3 spans 14 amino acids. The J segment lost 6 bases and the V segment lost 5 bases, leaving 5 bases of the junction unmatched. DNA for the CDR3: TGTGCCAGCAGCCGGACAGGGGGCTTCGATGGCTACACCTTC. Its translation: CASSRTGGFDGYTF.

This chain uses TRBV29-1 with TRBJ2-3, with TRBD2 matching 9 bases. This CDR3 comprises 14 residues. V dropped 4 bases and J dropped 5; count of bases not matched to a gene: 7. Germline V gene lookup returns CDR1 SQVTM and CDR2 ANQGSEA. The CDR3 region is CSVAGGRAVDTQYF. Written as DNA, the CDR3 is TGCAGCGTTGCAGGCGGGAGGGCCGTAGATACGCAGTATTTT.

The chain links TRBV13 to TRBJ2-7; 9 bases agree with TRBD1. Germline V gene sequence: CDR1 PRHDT, CDR2 FYEKMQ (reference sequence). Unmatched junction bases numbered 7, after V lost 4 bases and J lost 3 bases. CDR3 length: 15 amino acids. The CDR3 bases are TGTGCCAGCAGCTCAACAGGGGGCGGCGGCTACGAGCAGTACTTC. Translated: CASSSTGGGGYEQYF.

The chain employs TRBV14 and TRBJ2-7, with unresolved D. Trimming stripped 1 base from V and 2 bases from J, with 12 bases between. Germline V gene lookup returns CDR1 SGHDN and CDR2 FVKESK. The CDR3 is 15 amino acids. The CDR3 bases are TGTGCCAGCAGCCAAGGCGGCCTCATCCCCTACGAGCAGTACTTC. This encodes CASSQGGLIPYEQYF.

In its sample, this clonotype was seen a few times. The chain links TRBV6-5 to TRBJ2-1; 7 bases map to TRBD2. Germline V gene data show CDR1 as MNHEY and CDR2 as SVGAGI. Trimming at V came to 6 bases and at J to 4 bases, leaving 9 bases not matched to a gene. The CDR3 sequence is 15 residues long. DNA of the CDR3: TGTGCCAGCAGCCTTACTAGCGATGGGTACAATGAGCAGTTCTTC. It is translated as CASSLTSDGYNEQFF.

This clonotype was seen more than once but under ten times. The rearrangement links TRBV20-1 to TRBJ1-5; unclear D gene. This CDR3 region has 14 residues. Trimming took 5 bases from V and 3 from J, leaving 14 bases between them. CDR1 is DFQATT and CDR2 is SNEGSKA in the germline V gene (reference sequence). As DNA, the CDR3 is TGCAGTGCTGTTCCGACCAGCCTCAATCAGCCCCAGCATTTT. It encodes CSAVPTSLNQPQHF.

The chain has TRBV2 and TRBJ2-3, with D possibly matching TRBD1 (5 bases). This CDR3 is 15 amino acids long. Per germline, CDR1 SNHLY and CDR2 FYNNEI. Between the trimmed V and J ends, which lost 3 bases and 4 bases, there was a span of 14 bases. CDR3: CASSEGQGKADTQYF. DNA for the CDR3: TGTGCCAGCAGTGAGGGTCAGGGCAAGGCAGATACGCAGTATTTT.

This clonotype was found a few times. This rearrangement joins TRBV24-1 to TRBJ2-2, with D uncertain. Between the trimmed V and J ends, which lost 0 bases and 2 bases, there was a span of 9 bases. The germline gives CDR1 KGHDR, CDR2 SFDVKD. CDR3 length: 16 amino acids. The CDR3 nucleotides read TGTGCCACCAGTGATTTGCTCGGCAGCAACACCGGGGAGCTGTTTTTT. Amino acid sequence: CATSDLLGSNTGELFF.

V gene TRBV12-3 or TRBV12-4 combines with J gene TRBJ2-1; TRBD1 matches 7 bases. J was trimmed by 7 bases and V by 4 bases; bases with no gene match: 7. The length of the CDR3 is 14 residues. The CDR3 sequence is CASSSRQGVNEQFF. CDR3 DNA: TGTGCCAGCAGTTCTCGGCAGGGGGTTAATGAGCAGTTCTTC.

The CDR3 loop reads CSARRDRGFHEQYF. The CDR3 DNA reads TGCAGTGCTAGAAGGGACAGGGGTTTCCACGAGCAGTACTTC. This rearrangement joins TRBV20-1 to TRBJ2-7, with 10 bases that match TRBD1. CDR1 DFQATT and CDR2 SNEGSKA come from the germline V gene (reference sequence). J was trimmed by 5 bases and V by 2 bases; bases with no gene match: 6. This CDR3 spans 14 amino acids.

This clonotype was detected many times. The rearrangement uses TRBV2 and TRBJ2-2, with 10 positions matching TRBD2. The CDR3 sequence is 16 residues long. The V gene's germline CDR1 is SNHLY and CDR2 FYNNEI. With V trimmed by 8 bases and J by 4 bases, 10 bases remained unmatched. CDR3 in amino acids: CASVGSGGRVTGELFF. CDR3 in DNA: TGTGCCAGCGTCGGTAGCGGGGGGCGGGTCACCGGGGAGCTGTTTTTT.

In its sample, this clonotype was seen many times. The J gene is TRBJ2-5, the V gene TRBV10-3; possible D gene TRBD2, 7 bases. V lost 4 bases to trimming and J lost 3 bases, with 12 bases between them. The CDR3 spans 14 residues. Germline lookup yields CDR1 ENHRY and CDR2 SYGVKD. The CDR3 reads CAISARGAEETQYF. The CDR3, as DNA: TGTGCCATCAGTGCCCGGGGGGCGGAAGAGACCCAGTACTTC.